A selection of T cell receptor beta chains follows, all from one sample in a study of shared clonotypes between healthy human individuals. Assay: immunoSEQ multiplex PCR; the TCRdb copy retains only in-frame clones and omits some. The table has roughly 2 million clones, 90% to 95% seen once. The sequencing input was naive CD4+ T cells sorted from blood. The source is a man in his late teens or twenties in good health. CDR3s include the opening cysteine and the closing phenylalanine or tryptophan. A D gene is named only where the DNA matches it firmly. The listing skips clone size in some rows; elsewhere it reads once, few, many or a size class.

V: TRBV6-1; J: TRBJ1-2; length: 15; D: .; size: .; CDR3: CASSEEMGGFYGYTF; DNA: TGTGCCAGCAGTGAAGAAATGGGGGGCTTCTATGGCTACACCTTC
V: TRBV30; J: TRBJ1-2; length: 13; D: .; size: .; CDR3: CAWSVIASYGYTF; DNA: TGTGCCTGGAGTGTAATAGCGAGTTATGGCTACACCTTC
V: TRBV5-1; J: TRBJ1-1; length: 13; D: .; size: .; CDR3: CASTQGWGTEAFF; DNA: TGCGCCAGCACACAGGGATGGGGCACTGAAGCTTTCTTT
V: TRBV28; J: TRBJ1-1; length: 14; D: .; size: .; CDR3: CASRVIGGNTEAFF; DNA: TGTGCCAGCAGAGTAATCGGGGGGAACACTGAAGCTTTCTTT
V: TRBV7-2; J: TRBJ2-4; length: 12; D: TRBD2; size: .; CDR3: CASSQGLGVKYF; DNA: TGTGCCAGCAGCCAAGGACTAGGAGTAAAGTACTTC
V: TRBV28; J: TRBJ1-1; length: 12; D: TRBD1; size: .; CDR3: CASSLGQTGAFF; DNA: TGTGCCAGCAGTTTGGGACAGACGGGAGCTTTCTTT
V: TRBV4-3; J: TRBJ2-3; length: 19; D: TRBD2; size: .; CDR3: CASSQGTSGSFPGTDTQYF; DNA: TGCGCCAGCAGCCAGGGGACTAGCGGGAGTTTCCCGGGCACAGATACGCAGTATTTT
V: TRBV2; J: TRBJ2-5; length: 13; D: .; size: once; CDR3: CASSPGWPETQYF; DNA: TGTGCCAGCAGTCCAGGTTGGCCGGAGACCCAGTACTTC
V: TRBV27; J: TRBJ2-7; length: 14; D: TRBD2; size: .; CDR3: CASGLAGALYEQYF; DNA: TGTGCCAGCGGACTAGCGGGAGCTCTCTACGAGCAGTACTTC
V: TRBV19; J: TRBJ1-1; length: 12; D: .; size: .; CDR3: CASSHLNTEAFF; DNA: TGTGCCAGTAGCCACTTGAACACTGAAGCTTTCTTT
V: TRBV5-1; J: TRBJ2-2; length: 14; D: .; size: .; CDR3: CASSKGRNTGELFF; DNA: TGCGCCAGCAGCAAGGGGCGGAACACCGGGGAGCTGTTTTTT
V: TRBV4-3; J: TRBJ2-7; length: 14; D: TRBD1; size: .; CDR3: CASSQGTGPGEQYF; DNA: TGCGCCAGCAGCCAAGGGACAGGTCCGGGCGAGCAGTACTTC
V: TRBV6-4; J: TRBJ1-1; length: 12; D: .; size: .; CDR3: CATRGLNTEAFF; DNA: TGTGCCACAAGAGGACTGAACACTGAAGCTTTCTTT
V: TRBV7-2; J: TRBJ2-7; length: 12; D: .; size: once; CDR3: CASSLPSAEQYF; DNA: TGTGCCAGCAGCTTACCTAGCGCCGAGCAGTACTTC
V: TRBV19; J: TRBJ2-7; length: 16; D: .; size: .; CDR3: CASSMEFSGTFYEQYF; DNA: TGTGCCAGTAGTATGGAATTTAGTGGAACCTTCTACGAGCAGTACTTC
V: TRBV2; J: TRBJ1-5; length: 14; D: TRBD1; size: once; CDR3: CASSTDRRDQPQHF; DNA: TGTGCCAGCAGTACGGACAGGCGGGATCAGCCCCAGCATTTT
V: TRBV30; J: TRBJ1-3; length: 14; D: TRBD1; size: .; CDR3: CAWSTGQGWDTIYF; DNA: TGTGCCTGGAGTACGGGACAGGGGTGGGACACCATATATTTT
V: TRBV6-4; J: TRBJ2-7; length: 14; D: .; size: .; CDR3: CASSDGGQSYEQYF; DNA: TGTGCCAGCAGTGACGGGGGGCAGTCCTACGAGCAGTACTTC
V: TRBV6-6; J: TRBJ2-7; length: 15; D: .; size: .; CDR3: CASSYSHRGGYEQYF; DNA: TGTGCCAGCAGTTACTCTCATAGGGGAGGCTACGAGCAGTACTTC
V: TRBV10-3; J: TRBJ2-5; length: 14; D: .; size: .; CDR3: CAIRREGDSETQYF; DNA: TGTGCCATCAGGCGTGAGGGGGATTCGGAGACCCAGTACTTC
V: TRBV5-1; J: TRBJ2-5; length: 16; D: TRBD2; size: .; CDR3: CASSLGVSGLLETQYF; DNA: TGCGCCAGCAGCTTGGGTGTCTCGGGACTATTAGAGACCCAGTACTTC
V: TRBV19; J: TRBJ1-5; length: 12; D: .; size: .; CDR3: CASRQPNQPQHF; DNA: TGTGCCAGTAGACAGCCCAATCAGCCCCAGCATTTT
V: TRBV12-5; J: TRBJ2-1; length: 13; D: TRBD1; size: .; CDR3: CASGGQGRNEQFF; DNA: TGTGCTAGTGGTGGACAGGGGAGGAATGAGCAGTTCTTC
V: TRBV7-2; J: TRBJ2-1; length: 17; D: .; size: .; CDR3: CASTPNAWGAAFNEQFF; DNA: TGTGCCAGCACCCCCAACGCTTGGGGGGCAGCCTTCAATGAGCAGTTCTTC
V: TRBV7-9; J: TRBJ2-3; length: 14; D: .; size: .; CDR3: CASSLTRMADTQYF; DNA: TGTGCCAGCAGCTTAACTAGGATGGCAGATACGCAGTATTTT
V: TRBV2; J: TRBJ1-5; length: 15; D: TRBD1; size: .; CDR3: CASSGTGISNQPQHF; DNA: TGTGCCAGCAGCGGGACAGGAATTAGCAATCAGCCCCAGCATTTT
V: TRBV18; J: TRBJ1-1; length: 15; D: .; size: .; CDR3: CASSPPTGGGTEAFF; DNA: TGTGCCAGCTCACCACCGACGGGCGGGGGCACTGAAGCTTTCTTT
V: TRBV7-9; J: TRBJ2-2; length: 18; D: TRBD1; size: few; CDR3: CASTLSGGRFANTGELFF; DNA: TGTGCCAGCACCCTGTCAGGGGGACGATTCGCGAACACCGGGGAGCTGTTTTTT
V: TRBV5-1; J: TRBJ1-2; length: 15; D: .; size: .; CDR3: CASSLVSTGNWGYTF; DNA: TGCGCCAGCAGCTTGGTCTCAACAGGGAACTGGGGCTACACCTTC
V: TRBV5-1; J: TRBJ2-7; length: 15; D: .; size: .; CDR3: CASSLASGGTYEQYF; DNA: TGCGCCAGCAGCTTGGCTTCCGGCGGCACCTACGAGCAGTACTTC
V: TRBV4-1; J: TRBJ2-3; length: 17; D: TRBD2; size: .; CDR3: CASSLGLLAGSTDTQYF; DNA: TGCGCCAGCAGCCTTGGCCTACTAGCGGGGAGCACAGATACGCAGTATTTT
V: TRBV11-2; J: TRBJ1-6; length: 16; D: .; size: once; CDR3: CASSFLQGVGNSPLHF; DNA: TGTGCCAGCAGCTTCTTACAGGGAGTCGGTAATTCACCCCTCCACTTT
V: TRBV7-9; J: TRBJ1-1; length: 15; D: TRBD1; size: .; CDR3: CASSIQGHYNTEAFF; DNA: TGTGCCAGCAGCATACAGGGGCATTATAACACTGAAGCTTTCTTT
V: TRBV9; J: TRBJ2-7; length: 13; D: .; size: .; CDR3: CASSGGQSYEQYF; DNA: TGTGCCAGCAGCGGCGGACAGTCCTACGAGCAGTACTTC
V: TRBV7-9; J: TRBJ1-2; length: 16; D: TRBD1; size: .; CDR3: CASSWDRGSELSGYTF; DNA: TGTGCCAGCAGTTGGGACAGGGGGTCGGAACTATCTGGCTACACCTTC
V: TRBV5-1; J: TRBJ2-6; length: 14; D: .; size: .; CDR3: CASSFGSGANVLTF; DNA: TGCGCCAGCTCCTTCGGCTCTGGGGCCAACGTCCTGACTTTC
V: TRBV28; J: TRBJ1-5; length: 15; D: .; size: .; CDR3: CASPIRGERNQPQHF; DNA: TGTGCCAGCCCCATCCGGGGTGAACGCAATCAGCCCCAGCATTTT
V: TRBV18; J: TRBJ1-1; length: 13; D: .; size: .; CDR3: CASSPQGNTEAFF; DNA: TGTGCCAGCTCGCCACAGGGAAACACTGAAGCTTTCTTT
V: TRBV19; J: TRBJ2-7; length: 14; D: .; size: .; CDR3: CASSIGWASYEQYF; DNA: TGTGCCAGTAGTATCGGGTGGGCTAGCTACGAGCAGTACTTC
V: TRBV5-1; J: TRBJ1-2; length: 14; D: .; size: once; CDR3: CASSLEGGNYGYTF; DNA: TGCGCCAGCAGCTTGGAAGGAGGAAACTATGGCTACACCTTC
V: TRBV7-8; J: TRBJ1-2; length: 16; D: TRBD1; size: once; CDR3: CASSLTNRGLKDGYTF; DNA: TGTGCCAGCAGCCTGACTAACAGGGGGCTGAAGGATGGCTACACCTTC
V: TRBV28; J: TRBJ1-5; length: 16; D: TRBD1; size: .; CDR3: CASRRTGSVGNQPQHF; DNA: TGTGCCAGCAGGAGGACAGGGAGTGTGGGCAATCAGCCCCAGCATTTT
V: TRBV5-4; J: TRBJ2-3; length: 14; D: .; size: .; CDR3: CASSLAGRTDTQYF; DNA: TGTGCCAGCAGCTTGGCCGGCCGCACAGATACGCAGTATTTT
V: TRBV18; J: TRBJ2-5; length: 12; D: .; size: .; CDR3: CASSPYQETQYF; DNA: TGTGCCAGCTCACCCTATCAAGAGACCCAGTACTTC
V: TRBV28; J: TRBJ2-7; length: 16; D: TRBD2; size: .; CDR3: CASSYHLGASGYEQYF; DNA: TGTGCCAGCAGTTACCACCTGGGGGCTAGCGGGTACGAGCAGTACTTC
V: TRBV27; J: TRBJ2-5; length: 14; D: TRBD1; size: .; CDR3: CASSWTGGDKTQYF; DNA: TGTGCCAGCAGTTGGACAGGGGGCGATAAGACCCAGTACTTC
V: TRBV9; J: TRBJ1-2; length: 13; D: .; size: .; CDR3: CASSVIGFYGYTF; DNA: TGTGCCAGCAGCGTAATAGGATTCTATGGCTACACCTTC
V: TRBV5-6; J: TRBJ1-2; length: 15; D: TRBD1; size: once; CDR3: CASRITGTGVYGYTF; DNA: TGTGCCAGCAGAATAACCGGGACAGGGGTTTATGGCTACACCTTC
V: TRBV11-2; J: TRBJ1-3; length: 16; D: .; size: .; CDR3: CASSRGAPYSGNTIYF; DNA: TGTGCCAGCAGCCGGGGGGCTCCATACTCTGGAAACACCATATATTTT
V: TRBV5-1; J: TRBJ1-4; length: 14; D: TRBD1; size: once; CDR3: CASTQGASNEKLFF; DNA: TGCGCCAGCACCCAGGGGGCTAGTAATGAAAAACTGTTTTTT
V: TRBV7-2; J: TRBJ1-1; length: 14; D: .; size: .; CDR3: CASSLVSMNTEAFF; DNA: TGTGCCAGCAGCTTAGTGAGTATGAACACTGAAGCTTTCTTT
V: TRBV5-6; J: TRBJ1-5; length: 13; D: .; size: .; CDR3: CASSLTGNQPQHF; DNA: TGTGCCAGCAGCTTGACAGGAAATCAGCCCCAGCATTTT
V: TRBV7-3; J: TRBJ2-5; length: 13; D: .; size: .; CDR3: CASSLSGGETQYF; DNA: TGTGCCAGCAGCTTATCAGGGGGGGAGACCCAGTACTTC